This TCR beta chain stems from a study of regulatory T cells in long-lasting Graves disease. This clonotype was recorded at least ten times. The V gene lost 2 bases and the J gene lost 4 bases, with 14 bases spanning the gap. Germline V CDR1 and CDR2: KGHSH, LQKENI. The CDR3 sequence is 15 residues long. Construction of TCR beta libraries relied on iRepertoire HTBI primers and on Arm-PCR targeting CDR3 regions. MiXCR, run by TCRdb on the multiplex PCR reads, gives a single entry per CDR3 protein. This table has 370,000 or so distinct CDR3 sequences, about a sixth appearing once. Time point denoted: newly diagnosed GD, antithyroid drugs for less than 3 months. PBMC-extracted RNA yielded the TCR library. American Thyroid Association guidelines defined Graves' disease diagnosis. Recruitment took place at an endocrinology department in Xi'an, China. This sample was shared with a second study, whose subject was T cells in Graves' hyperthyroidism and ophthalmopathy.

The source was peripheral blood mononuclear cells (PBMCs), collected at new diagnosis, from a patient treated with antithyroid drugs. The gene calls are TRBV18 and TRBJ1-1; D call uncertain. This TCR was sampled from a young woman with Graves disease. CDR3 residues: CASSPVRVATTEAFF. CDR3 coding DNA: TGTGCCAGCTCACCAGTTAGAGTGGCCACCACTGAAGCTTTCTTT.